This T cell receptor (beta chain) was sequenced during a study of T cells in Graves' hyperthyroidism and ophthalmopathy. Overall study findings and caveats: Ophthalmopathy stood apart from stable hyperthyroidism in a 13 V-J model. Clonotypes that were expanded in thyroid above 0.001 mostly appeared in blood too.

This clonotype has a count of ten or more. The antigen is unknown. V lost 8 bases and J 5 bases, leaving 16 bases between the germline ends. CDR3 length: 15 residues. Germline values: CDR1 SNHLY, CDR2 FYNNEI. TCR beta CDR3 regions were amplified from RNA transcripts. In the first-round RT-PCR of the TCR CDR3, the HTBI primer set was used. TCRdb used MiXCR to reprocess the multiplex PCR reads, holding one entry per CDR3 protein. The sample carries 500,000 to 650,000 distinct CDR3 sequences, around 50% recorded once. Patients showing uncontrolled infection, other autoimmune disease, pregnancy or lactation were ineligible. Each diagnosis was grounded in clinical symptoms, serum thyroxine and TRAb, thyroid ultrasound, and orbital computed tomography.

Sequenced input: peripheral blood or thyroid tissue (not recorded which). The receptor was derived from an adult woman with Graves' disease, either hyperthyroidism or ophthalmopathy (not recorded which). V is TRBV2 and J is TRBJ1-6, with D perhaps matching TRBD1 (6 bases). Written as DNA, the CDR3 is TGTGCCAGCCGAGTGGAGGGACACGATAATTCACCCCTCCACTTT. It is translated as CASRVEGHDNSPLHF.